This T cell receptor beta chain was sequenced for a study of T cell changes during pregnancy in multiple sclerosis. Germline lookup yields CDR1 MNHEY and CDR2 SVGAGI. The CDR3 length is 14 residues. Trimming took off 2 bases at V and 3 bases at J, with 10 bases between the two ends. Profiling relied on immunoSEQ multiplex PCR, and the TCRdb table lists in-frame clones only, not all of them. This sample yields under 40,000 clones, of which about 92% are seen a single time; roughly 5.7% belongs to the top ten. The source of this sequence is a female donor in good health, enrolled as a control in a pregnancy study. The sample was peripheral blood, taken in the third trimester of pregnancy. The V call is TRBV6-5, the J call TRBJ1-2; a weak D match, TRBD1 (6 bases). The CDR3 coding sequence is TGTGCCAGCAGTTACAGGGGGTCTGACTATGGCTACACCTTC. It yields the protein CASSYRGSDYGYTF.